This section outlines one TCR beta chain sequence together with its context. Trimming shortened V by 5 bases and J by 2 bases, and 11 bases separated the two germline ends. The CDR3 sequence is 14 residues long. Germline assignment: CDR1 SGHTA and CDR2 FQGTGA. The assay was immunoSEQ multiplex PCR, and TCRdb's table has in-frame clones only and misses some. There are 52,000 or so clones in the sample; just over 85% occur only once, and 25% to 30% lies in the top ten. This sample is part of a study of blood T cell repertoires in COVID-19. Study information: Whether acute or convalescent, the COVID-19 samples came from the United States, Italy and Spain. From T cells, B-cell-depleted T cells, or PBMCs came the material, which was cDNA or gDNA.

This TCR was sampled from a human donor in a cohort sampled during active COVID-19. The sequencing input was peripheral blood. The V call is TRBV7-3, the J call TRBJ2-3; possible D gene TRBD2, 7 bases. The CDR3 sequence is CASSRGGNTDTQYF. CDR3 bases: TGTGCCAGCAGCCGCGGGGGCAACACAGATACGCAGTATTTT.